This TCR beta chain was identified during a study of early T cells in non-severe SARS-CoV-2 infection. Background on the study: Sequencing of bulk RNA from unsorted whole blood was done, without chain pairing. Regarding the study as a whole: Private and CD4 specificities were missed by VDJdb matching, which favored anti-spike CD8 responses.

The table lists this clonotype with many counts. Its matching antigen is unknown. Trimming removed 0 bases from V and 4 bases from J; junction bases left unmatched: 7. CDR1 is KGHSH and CDR2 is LQKENI in the germline V gene. The CDR3 is made up of 16 amino acids. Tagging with unique molecular identifiers was applied to individual cDNA molecules. TCRdb itself ran the 5' RACE reads through MiXCR, one entry per CDR3 protein. Of tens of thousands of distinct CDR3 sequences listed, roughly 4.5% are singletons. The chain uses TRBV18 and TRBJ2-3; 7 bases fit TRBD1. The sample taken for sequencing was whole blood. This TCR was sampled from an adult who was a healthcare worker with PCR-confirmed SARS-CoV-2 infection or an uninfected control (not recorded which). This chain's CDR3 is CASSPPSGQEADTQYF. CDR3 sequence (DNA): TGTGCCAGCTCACCACCGTCCGGACAGGAGGCAGATACGCAGTATTTT. The variable domain in full, with the rest retrieved from reference TRBV18 and TRBJ2-3, is NAGVMQNPRHLVRRRGQEARLRCSPMKGHSHVYWYRQLPEEGLKFMVYLQKENIIDESGMPKERFSAEFPKEGPSILRIQQVVRGDSAAYFCASSPPSGQEADTQYFGPGTRLTVL.